A selection of T cell receptor beta chains follows, all from one sample in a study of T cells in Graves' hyperthyroidism and ophthalmopathy. TCRdb reprocessed the multiplex PCR reads with MiXCR, giving one entry per CDR3 protein. This sample has 700,000 to 950,000 distinct CDR3 sequences; about a third occur once, and the top ten carry roughly 30%. Source material: blood. The receptors shown here come from a woman aged 40 to 50 with Graves' hyperthyroidism. The CDR3 runs from the conserved cysteine through the conserved F or W. A D gene is named only where the DNA matches it firmly. Clone sizes are given selectively: once, few, many, or a class where the clone is expanded.

>TRBJ1-1|TRBD1|many|TRBV29-1
TGCAGCGTTGTAAGGTATCGGACAGGGGAGGGGAACACTGAAGCTTTCTTT
CSVVRYRTGEGNTEAFF
>TRBJ2-7|.|many|TRBV20-1
TGCAGTGCTACTGCTGGAAATCAACACTACGAGCAGTACTTC
CSATAGNQHYEQYF
>TRBJ1-6|.|many|TRBV12-3/TRBV12-4
TGTGCCAGCAGTTTAACCCTCTATAATTCACCCCTCCACTTT
CASSLTLYNSPLHF
>TRBJ1-3|.|few|TRBV6-6
TGTGCCAGCAGCCAAATGGGGTACTCTGGAAACACCATATATTTT
CASSQMGYSGNTIYF
>TRBJ1-6|.|few|TRBV3-1
TGTGCCAGCAGCCAAATGATCGCGGTCTCACCCCTCCACTTT
CASSQMIAVSPLHF
>TRBJ2-2|.|many|TRBV10-3
TGTGCCATCAGTGAGATCACCGGGGAGCTGTTTTTT
CAISEITGELFF
>TRBJ1-3|.|.|TRBV7-7
TGTGCTAGCAGCTTAGCGGGCAGCAACACCATATATTTT
CASSLAGSNTIYF
>TRBJ2-6|.|many|TRBV7-3
TGTGCCAGCAGAGACAGTCTCTCTGGGGCCAACGTCCTGACTTTC
CASRDSLSGANVLTF
>TRBJ1-4|.|few|TRBV20-1
TGCAGTGCTAGAGATCCGGCAGGGAATAATGAAAAACTGTTTTTT
CSARDPAGNNEKLFF
>TRBJ1-1|.|few|TRBV7-9
TGTGCCAGCAGCCCCCCAGAGGCCGAAGCTTTCTTT
CASSPPEAEAFF
>TRBJ1-1|TRBD1|many|TRBV7-9
TGTGCCAGCAGCACCCAGGGGGCCTGGGGACGTGTCACTGAAGCTTTCTTT
CASSTQGAWGRVTEAFF
>TRBJ2-5|.|.|TRBV7-9
TGTGCCTGCAGCACCCCGGGACTGAAGCAGGAGGAGACCCAGTACTTC
CACSTPGLKQEETQYF
>TRBJ1-1|TRBD1|.|TRBV6-1
TGTGCCAGCAGCCGGGACAGATCGGTGGGTGAAGCTTTCTTT
CASSRDRSVGEAFF
>TRBJ2-7|.|once|TRBV18
TGTGCCAGCTCACCTCTAGCGTCAAGCGAGCAGTACTTC
CASSPLASSEQYF
>TRBJ1-3|.|few|TRBV7-6
TGTGCCAGCAGCTCAGGGTTTAGGGGTCCTAACTCTGGAAACACCATATATTTT
CASSSGFRGPNSGNTIYF
>TRBJ1-1|.|many|TRBV7-9
TGTGCCAGCTACCTTACCGGGACTGGGAACACTGAAGCTTTCTTT
CASYLTGTGNTEAFF
>TRBJ1-1|.|many|TRBV7-2
TGTGCCAGCAGCTTAAGGCCCGTCGACCAAGTCGCTTTCTTT
CASSLRPVDQVAFF
>TRBJ1-5|.|few|TRBV20-1
TGCAGTGCTAGAGAACCCGGAGATCAGCCCCAGCATTTT
CSAREPGDQPQHF
>TRBJ2-7|TRBD2|few|TRBV5-8
TGTGCCAGCAGCTTGGATGGGAGTTGGAGCGGGGCAACCTACGAGCAGTACTTC
CASSLDGSWSGATYEQYF
>TRBJ2-6|TRBD1|.|TRBV20-1
TGCAGTGCTAGAGGCGGGACAGGGTCTCCCTCTGGGGCCAACGTCCTGACTTTC
CSARGGTGSPSGANVLTF
>TRBJ1-2|.|many|TRBV9
TGTGCCAGCAGCGTAACAGGGAGGGGCTACACCTTC
CASSVTGRGYTF
>TRBJ2-6|.|.|TRBV7-2
TGTGCCAGCAGCCCGGAACAGGGAGAGGCTGGGGCCAACGTCCTGACTTTC
CASSPEQGEAGANVLTF
>TRBJ1-2|.|.|TRBV10-3
TGTGCCAGCAGTTATTTGCGGCAGAAGTTTAACTATGGCTACACCTTC
CASSYLRQKFNYGYTF
>TRBJ2-5|.|.|TRBV28
TGTGCCAGCAGACCCAGGACAGAAAGATCCGAGACCCAGTACTTC
CASRPRTERSETQYF
>TRBJ1-1|.|.|TRBV10-3
TGTGCCGACAGGAGTTACACTGAAGCTTTCTTT
CADRSYTEAFF
>TRBJ2-2|.|.|TRBV9
TGTGCCAGCAGCGTTATAGCAGCCGGGGAGCTGTTTTTT
CASSVIAAGELFF
>TRBJ2-5|.|.|TRBV6-2/TRBV6-3
TGTGCCAGCAGTGGATCAGTTTTTGCTACCGTCGTCGATGAGACCCAGTACTTC
CASSGSVFATVVDETQYF
>TRBJ1-2|.|.|TRBV5-1
TGCGCCAGCAGCTTGGATACCCAGACCGCTAACTATGGCTACACCTTC
CASSLDTQTANYGYTF
>TRBJ2-2|.|.|TRBV12-3/TRBV12-4
TGTGCCAGCAGAAAGGGACAGAACACCGGGGAGCTGTTTTTT
CASRKGQNTGELFF
>TRBJ2-3|.|once|TRBV24-1
TGTGCCACCAGTGATTACAGGAGCCCTCCAACGGCGCAGTATTTT
CATSDYRSPPTAQYF
>TRBJ2-2|.|many|TRBV10-3
TGTGCCATCAGTGGTCAGGTGATCAACACCGGGGAGCTGTTTTTT
CAISGQVINTGELFF
>TRBJ1-1|.|.|TRBV12-3/TRBV12-4
TGTGCCAGCAGTTTAGAGGCTTCAGGTTTCCGTGAAGCTTTCTTT
CASSLEASGFREAFF
>TRBJ2-5|.|many|TRBV6-5
TGTGCCAGCAGTTCCCTAAGGACCCAGTACTTC
CASSSLRTQYF
>TRBJ1-6|.|.|TRBV7-2
TGTGCCAGCAGCTTAGTGGGGGCAGGGAAATTCAGGCCCCTCCACTTT
CASSLVGAGKFRPLHF